These T cell receptor beta chains were read from a single sample in a study of CD8+ T cells in alopecia areata. Assay used: immunoSEQ multiplex PCR; TCRdb lists only in-frame clones, some missing. The sample consists of 180,000 or so clones, around 49% of them appearing once. The source material was CD8+ T cells sorted from blood, sampled at week 52, from a patient treated with tofacitinib. All receptors derive from a human donor with alopecia areata. Both conserved end residues are part of each CDR3. D genes are given only for firm matches. Not all rows give a size; the values are once, few, many and, for expanded clones, a class.

>-|TRBV27|13|TRBJ2-2|-
TGTGCCAGCAGTTTTGGAGCCACCGGGGAGCTGTTTTTT
CASSFGATGELFF
>-|TRBV13|14|TRBJ2-5|-
TGTGCCAGCAGTGAGGATCAGAGCCGAGAGACCCAGTACTTC
CASSEDQSRETQYF
>-|TRBV6-5|12|TRBJ1-1|-
TGTGCCAGCAGGGAGTGGAACACTGAAGCTTTCTTT
CASREWNTEAFF
>-|TRBV7-3|15|TRBJ2-3|-
TGTGCCAGCAGCCTGGGACAAGGTCGCACAGATACGCAGTATTTT
CASSLGQGRTDTQYF
>-|TRBV5-7|18|TRBJ1-2|-
TGTGCCAGCAGCTTGACCTTTACAGGCGAGATACGTCAGGGTGGCTACACCTTC
CASSLTFTGEIRQGGYTF
>-|TRBV4-3|15|TRBJ1-3|-
TGCGCCAGCAGCCACAGACAGACCTCTGGAAACACCATATATTTT
CASSHRQTSGNTIYF
>-|TRBV5-6|14|TRBJ2-7|-
TGTGCCAGCAGCCCCGGGCAGGGAATCTACGAGCAGTACTTC
CASSPGQGIYEQYF
>TRBD2|TRBV10-3|13|TRBJ2-1|-
TGTGCCATCAGTGAGTCGGGAGGGGATGAGCAGTTCTTC
CAISESGGDEQFF
>-|TRBV5-1|15|TRBJ2-1|few
TGCGCCAGCAGCTTACATCGCCCGGGGGACAATGAGCAGTTCTTC
CASSLHRPGDNEQFF
>-|TRBV29-1|13|TRBJ1-1|-
TGCAGCGTTCTGGCAGCCCCAGGCACTGAAGCTTTCTTT
CSVLAAPGTEAFF
>-|TRBV11-2|13|TRBJ2-7|-
TGTGCCAGCCTCCACAGCGACTCCTACGAGCAGTACTTC
CASLHSDSYEQYF
>-|TRBV4-2|16|TRBJ2-6|few
TGTGCCAGCAGCCAAGGGGGCAGCTCTGGGGCCAACGTCCTGACTTTC
CASSQGGSSGANVLTF
>-|TRBV6-5|14|TRBJ2-7|few
TGTGCCAGCAGTCACATGGACAGTACCTACGAGCAGTACTTC
CASSHMDSTYEQYF
>-|TRBV4-1|15|TRBJ2-5|-
TGCGCCAGCAGCCAAGATTGGGCAGGGTATGAGACCCAGTACTTC
CASSQDWAGYETQYF
>TRBD1|TRBV10-2|15|TRBJ1-2|-
TGCGCCAGCAGTGAACCCGGGACAGGGGGTGCAGGCTACACCTTC
CASSEPGTGGAGYTF
>-|TRBV30|15|TRBJ2-7|few
TGTGCCTGGACCCCGAGGGCAGGGGCAACCTACGAGCAGTACTTC
CAWTPRAGATYEQYF
>-|TRBV19|16|TRBJ2-7|-
TGTGCCAGTAGTCCCATTTCGGGACTGGACTCCTACGAGCAGTACTTC
CASSPISGLDSYEQYF
>-|TRBV30|13|TRBJ2-7|-
TGTGCCTGGAGGCGGGTCCCTACCTACGAGCAGTACTTC
CAWRRVPTYEQYF
>-|TRBV27|15|TRBJ2-7|few
TGTGCCACCATGATACCCAGGGGGGAAGTCTACGAGCAGTACTTC
CATMIPRGEVYEQYF
>-|TRBV29-1|11|TRBJ2-1|-
TGCAGCCTCCCGCAGGGTAATGAGCAGTTCTTC
CSLPQGNEQFF
>-|TRBV7-9|15|TRBJ2-3|many
TGTGCCAGCAATCCCGGGGTCTCTAGCACAGATACGCAGTATTTT
CASNPGVSSTDTQYF
>-|TRBV25-1|14|TRBJ2-3|-
TGTGCCAGCAGTGACAGGGCTAGCACAGATACGCAGTATTTT
CASSDRASTDTQYF
>-|TRBV29-1|14|TRBJ2-3|-
TGCAGCGTTACTACCCTCGACAGCACAGATACGCAGTATTTT
CSVTTLDSTDTQYF
>-|TRBV5-4|16|TRBJ2-6|-
TGTGCCAGCAGCTTGGTACAAAGCTCTGGGGCCAACGTCCTGACTTTC
CASSLVQSSGANVLTF
>-|TRBV2|14|TRBJ1-6|-
TGTGCCAGCAGGATCACGACTTTTAATTCACCCCTCCACTTT
CASRITTFNSPLHF
>-|TRBV11-2|15|TRBJ2-7|-
TGTGCCAGCAGCTCCTCCCCCAGGGTCTCCTACGAGCAGTACTTC
CASSSSPRVSYEQYF
>-|TRBV5-4|13|TRBJ1-4|few
TGTGCCAGCAGGACAAGGACAGACGGAAAACTGTTTTTT
CASRTRTDGKLFF
>TRBD1|TRBV2|16|TRBJ1-2|-
TGTGCCAGCAGAGAACCCGGACAGGGGGCCGACTATGGCTACACCTTC
CASREPGQGADYGYTF